This TCR beta chain is drawn from a study of regulatory T cells in long-lasting Graves disease. Notes on the study in general: With a small sample size, accuracy may have been reduced.

The J segment lost 5 bases and the V segment lost 6 bases, leaving 13 bases of the junction unmatched. The V gene's germline CDR1 is MNHNS and CDR2 SASEGT. The CDR3 is 16 residues long. Library construction for TCR beta used iRepertoire HTBI primers and Arm-PCR of CDR3 regions. In TCRdb, the multiplex PCR reads were re-called with MiXCR into one record per CDR3 protein. This sample has roughly 610,000 distinct CDR3 sequences, with approximately 15% found just once. This clonotype was seen at least ten times. As yet, its antigen is unknown. Time point in this sample: newly diagnosed GD, antithyroid drugs for less than 3 months. PBMCs provided the RNA from which the TCR library was made. The same sample was also used in a study of T cells in Graves' hyperthyroidism and ophthalmopathy. Per that study: Ophthalmopathy was predicted by the model a median of 6.5 months ahead of onset.

The V and J genes are TRBV6-1 and TRBJ2-7; 10 bases are a match to TRBD1. The sequencing used peripheral blood mononuclear cells (PBMCs), collected at new diagnosis, from a patient treated with antithyroid drugs. The source of this sequence is a woman aged 25 to 45 with Graves disease. CDR3 in amino acids: CASSPRIGTGVHEQYF. In nucleotides, the CDR3 is TGTGCCAGCAGCCCTAGGATAGGGACAGGGGTCCACGAGCAGTACTTC.